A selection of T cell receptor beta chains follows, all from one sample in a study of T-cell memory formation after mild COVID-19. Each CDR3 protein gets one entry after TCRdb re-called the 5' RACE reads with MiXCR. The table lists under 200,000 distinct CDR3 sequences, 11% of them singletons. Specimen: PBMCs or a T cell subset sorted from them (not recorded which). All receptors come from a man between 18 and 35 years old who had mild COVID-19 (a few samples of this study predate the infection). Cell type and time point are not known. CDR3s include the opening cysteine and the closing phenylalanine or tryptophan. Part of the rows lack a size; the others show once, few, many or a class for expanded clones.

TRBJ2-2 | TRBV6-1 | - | CASSVSRSTGELFF
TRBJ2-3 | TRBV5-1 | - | CASSLRERNRVDTQYF
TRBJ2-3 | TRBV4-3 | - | CASSQGVGDTQYF
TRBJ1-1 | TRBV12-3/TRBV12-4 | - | CASSLDTFNTEAFF
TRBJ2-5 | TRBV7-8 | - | CASNQGAGLGETQYF
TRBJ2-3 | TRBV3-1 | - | CASSKTSGSTDTQYF
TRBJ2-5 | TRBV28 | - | CASSVTGQGFQETQYF
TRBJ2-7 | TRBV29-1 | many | CSVEGDGYEQYF
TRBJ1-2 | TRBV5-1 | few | CASSFGGTNYGYTF
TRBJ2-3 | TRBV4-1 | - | CASSQVGQGRQYF
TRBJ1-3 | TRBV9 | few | CASDKGAGNTIYF
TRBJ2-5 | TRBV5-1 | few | CASSLSPPGGPKTQYF
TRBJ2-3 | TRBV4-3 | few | CASSQDGAPDTQYF
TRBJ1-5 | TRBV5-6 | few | CARRRRDRNQPQHF
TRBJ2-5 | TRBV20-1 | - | CSALMGLRQETQYF
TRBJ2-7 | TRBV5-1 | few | CASSLTDYEQYF
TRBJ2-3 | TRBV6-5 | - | CASSSLPWFTGTSETDTQYF
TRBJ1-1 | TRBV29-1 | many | CSSGQSNTEAFF
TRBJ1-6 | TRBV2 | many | CASSPQRIRSPLHF
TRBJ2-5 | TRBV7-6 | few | CASSFTGGAQYF
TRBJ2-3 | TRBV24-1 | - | CATSDRGTADTQYF
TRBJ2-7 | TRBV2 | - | CASRDPGRGMEQYF
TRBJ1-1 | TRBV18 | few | CASSPGRGVEAFF
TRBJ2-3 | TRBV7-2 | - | CASSFRGSSTDTQYF
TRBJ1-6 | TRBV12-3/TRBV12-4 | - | CASRLDRGNSPLHF
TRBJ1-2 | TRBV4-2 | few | CASSQDPIPTDLYGYTF
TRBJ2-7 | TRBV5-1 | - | CASSRNPSEQYF
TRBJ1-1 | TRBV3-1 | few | CASSHHGLVTEAFF
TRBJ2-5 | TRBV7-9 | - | CASSPSGRGGETQYF
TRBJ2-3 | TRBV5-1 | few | CASSLGAGSTDTQYF
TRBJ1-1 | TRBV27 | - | CASSLFGGSNTEAFF
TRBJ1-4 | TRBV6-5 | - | CASSYFGTGETELFF
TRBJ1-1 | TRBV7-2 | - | CASSNTGRGHEAFF
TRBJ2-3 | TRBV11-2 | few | CASSLWDTQYF
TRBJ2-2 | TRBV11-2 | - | CASSLEPPGGSEELFF
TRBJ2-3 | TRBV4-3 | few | CASSQAGGPSTDTQYF
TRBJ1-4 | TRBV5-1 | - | CASSWSGGYEKLFF
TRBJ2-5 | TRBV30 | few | CAWSSGSGETQYF
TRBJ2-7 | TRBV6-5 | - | CASRNTLHYEQYF
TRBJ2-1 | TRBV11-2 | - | CASSFLLADSNEQFF
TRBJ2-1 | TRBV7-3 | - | CASSLGTSVTRQFF
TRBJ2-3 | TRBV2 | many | CASRRTMFQDTQYF
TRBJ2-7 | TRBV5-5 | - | CASSPGATYEQYF
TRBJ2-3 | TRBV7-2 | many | CASSSARGHFGQYF
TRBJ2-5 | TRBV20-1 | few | CSVGQGASQYF
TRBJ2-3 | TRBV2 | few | CASRSSWGVDTQYF
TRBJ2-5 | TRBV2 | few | CASNLATSGGQETQYF
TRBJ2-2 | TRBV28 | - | CASSFTWGANTGELFF
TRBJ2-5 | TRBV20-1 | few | CSARDQGTGETQYF
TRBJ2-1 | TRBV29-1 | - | CSVRLGFEAEQFF
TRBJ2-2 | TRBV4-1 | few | CASRFPGGNTGELFF
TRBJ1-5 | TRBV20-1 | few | CSARESRGARAQHF
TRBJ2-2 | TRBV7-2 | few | CASSPTRYTGELFF
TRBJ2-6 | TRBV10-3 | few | CAMGGSSGANVLTF
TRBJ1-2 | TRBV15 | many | CATSRERQGIRYTF
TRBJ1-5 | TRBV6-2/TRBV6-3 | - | CASSPFGQPQHF
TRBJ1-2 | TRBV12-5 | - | CASGDAGLNYGYTF
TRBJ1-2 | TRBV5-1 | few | CASSLGDRGIGGYTF
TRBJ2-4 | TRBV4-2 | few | CASSQDRQEIQYF